The 18 T cell receptor beta chains in this list originate from one sample, sequenced in a study of regulatory and conventional T cells in RAG deficiency. The sorted regulatory T cells were CD4+, CD25-high and CD127-low, with genomic DNA sequenced. Using immunoSEQ multiplex PCR, the repertoire was profiled, and TCRdb retains in-frame clones only, with some absent. The data contain 9,500 to 15,000 clones, around 94% of them singletons. The same sample was also studied in work on regulatory T cells. That source adds: The PCR used 52 TRBV and 13 TRBJ primers.

Sample: CD127- CD25+ CD4+ Tregs sorted from blood. The origin of the receptors is a human donor in good health.

Here the CDR3 reads CASSQVTGKDYGYTF. CDR3 coding DNA: TGCGCCAGCAGCCAAGTGACAGGGAAAGACTATGGCTACACCTTC. The chain links TRBV5-1 to TRBJ1-2, with TRBD1 matching over 7 bases. The germline V gene has CDR1 SGHRS and CDR2 YFSETQ. The CDR3 loop spans 15 amino acids. Germline trimming cut 4 bases from V and 3 bases from J; bases unmatched to any gene: 9. The whole variable domain, remainder taken from reference TRBV5-1 and TRBJ1-2, is KAGVTQTPRYLIKTRGQQVTLSCSPISGHRSVSWYQQTPGQGLQFLFEYFSETQRNKGNFPGRFSGRQFSNSRSEMNVSTLELGDSALYLCASSQVTGKDYGYTFGSGTRLTVV.

The chain couples TRBV20-1 to TRBJ1-2; the match to TRBD1 covers 8 bases. The germline V gene has CDR1 DFQATT and CDR2 SNEGSKA (reference sequence). CDR3 size: 11 residues. V shed 4 bases and J 6 bases; nucleotides not matched to a gene: 1. CDR3 nucleotide sequence: TGCAGTGCTACGACAGGGGATGGCTACACCTTC. Protein: CSATTGDGYTF.

J is TRBJ2-7 and V is TRBV6-6; possibly TRBD1 for D (5 bases). Germline values: CDR1 MNHNY, CDR2 SVGAGI (reference sequence). The CDR3 is made up of 14 amino acids. V shed 6 bases and J shed 2 bases, with 14 bases lying between them. The CDR3 spells CASRSVGVAYEQYF. The CDR3 DNA reads TGTGCCAGCAGGTCTGTAGGGGTCGCCTACGAGCAGTACTTC.

The chain carries TRBV28 and TRBJ1-2; a weak D match, TRBD1 (5 bases). V was trimmed by 6 bases and J by 7 bases, leaving 15 bases between them. The CDR3 extends over 13 amino acids. From germline, CDR1 is MDHEN and CDR2 SYDVKM. The CDR3 sequence: CASRRTTQGGYTF. CDR3 bases: TGTGCCAGCAGGAGGACAACCCAGGGTGGCTACACCTTC.

The chain carries TRBV7-9 and TRBJ2-1, with 10 bases aligning to TRBD1. This CDR3 has 16 residues. The V gene end was trimmed by 5 bases and the J gene end by 1 base; junction bases not matched to a gene: 5. The germline gives CDR1 SEHNR, CDR2 FQNEAQ (reference sequence). In DNA form, the CDR3 reads TGTGCCAGCAGCCCAGACAGGGGGCGGTCCTACAATGAGCAGTTCTTC. This sequence encodes CASSPDRGRSYNEQFF. Together with reference TRBV7-9 and TRBJ2-1, the CDR3 gives the full variable domain: DTGVSQNPRHKITKRGQNVTFRCDPISEHNRLYWYRQTLGQGPEFLTYFQNEAQLEKSRLLSDRFSAERPKGSFSTLEIQRTEQGDSAMYLCASSPDRGRSYNEQFFGPGTRLTVL.

V and J are TRBV28 and TRBJ2-7; 8 bases match TRBD2. The CDR3 extends over 14 amino acids. Germline CDR1 is MDHEN and CDR2 is SYDVKM. V was pared by 6 bases and J by 3 bases, with 7 bases of the junction left unmatched. This CDR3 is CASSRGGEGYEQYF. The CDR3 bases are TGTGCCAGCAGCCGGGGGGGAGAGGGCTACGAGCAGTACTTC.

The rearrangement joins TRBV5-6 to TRBJ2-7; D might be TRBD2 (6 bases). The V and J ends lost 4 bases and 0 bases respectively, with 17 bases between them. The CDR3 runs to 16 residues. Germline CDR1 reads SGHDT; CDR2 reads YYEEEE. In DNA form, the CDR3 reads TGTGCCAGCAGCGTGCCGGGGAGGTCGAGCTCCTACGAGCAGTACTTC. It translates to CASSVPGRSSSYEQYF.

This CDR3 is CASSYGRGEDYEQYF. DNA of the CDR3: TGTGCCAGCAGTTACGGCAGGGGAGAAGACTACGAGCAGTACTTC. The chain recombines TRBV6-5 with TRBJ2-7, with TRBD1 as a possible D gene (6 bases). The V gene lost 2 bases and the J gene lost 3 bases, with 14 bases spanning the gap. Germline CDR1 is MNHEY and CDR2 is SVGAGI. CDR3 length: 15 amino acids.

This clone was picked up one time. V is TRBV5-5 and J is TRBJ2-3; 7 bases line up with TRBD2. The J segment lost 0 bases and the V segment lost 1 base, leaving 5 bases of the junction unmatched. The CDR3 is 16 amino acids. In germline, CDR1 is SGHKS, CDR2 YYEKEE (reference sequence). The chain's CDR3 is CASSLPQRGSTDTQYF. The CDR3 nucleotides are TGTGCCAGCAGCTTGCCCCAGCGGGGTAGCACAGATACGCAGTATTTT.

This chain connects TRBV19 to TRBJ1-5; D possibly corresponds to TRBD1 (5 bases). CDR3 length equals 13 residues. Germline values: CDR1 LNHDA, CDR2 SQIVND (reference sequence). V was pared by 7 bases and J by 7 bases, with 14 bases between. This CDR3 is CASTRTGRQPQHF. The CDR3 region has the DNA TGTGCCAGTACCAGAACAGGACGCCAGCCCCAGCATTTT.

Comment on this clone: Its ends do not fully match the called genes, so a read error is possible. The chain employs TRBV6-4 and TRBJ2-3, with TRBD1 matching 9 bases. Looked up from germline, CDR1 is MRHNA and CDR2 is SNTAGT. The CDR3 contains 16 residues. CDR3 nucleotides: TGTGCCGGCAGTGACTCGAGGACAGGGGGCACAGATACGCAGTATTTT. This gives the protein CAGSDSRTGGTDTQYF.

The chain joins TRBV6-6 to TRBJ1-1; D perhaps matches TRBD1 (5 bases). There are 12 residues in the CDR3. V gave up 9 bases and J gave up 0 bases, with 8 bases separating them. Germline V gene lookup returns CDR1 MNHNY and CDR2 SVGAGI (reference sequence). CDR3 bases: TGTGCCAGTCGACAGCTGAACACTGAAGCTTTCTTT. This translates into CASRQLNTEAFF.

This clone appeared once. V usage is TRBV6-5 and J usage is TRBJ1-2; D remains unclear. Germline V gene sequence: CDR1 MNHEY, CDR2 SVGAGI. V shed 5 bases and J shed 3 bases, with 10 bases lying between them. The length of the CDR3 is 13 residues. The CDR3 loop reads CASSTPRDYGYTF. Written as DNA, the CDR3 is TGTGCCAGCAGTACCCCGAGAGACTATGGCTACACCTTC.

This chain uses TRBV28 with TRBJ1-1; D is perhaps TRBD1 (5 bases). This CDR3 comprises 14 residues. V lost 5 bases and J lost 3, with 13 bases in between. Per the germline V gene, CDR1 is MDHEN and CDR2 is SYDVKM. The CDR3 DNA reads as TGTGCCAGCAGTCGAACATGGGGGGACACTGAAGCTTTCTTT. Translation: CASSRTWGDTEAFF.

V gene TRBV6-5 combines with J gene TRBJ2-2, with 7 positions matching TRBD1. The germline V gene has CDR1 MNHEY and CDR2 SVGAGI. This CDR3 spans 15 amino acids. The V gene end was trimmed by 2 bases and the J gene end by 6 bases; junction bases not matched to a gene: 6. The CDR3 region is CASSYARQGAGELFF. CDR3 in DNA: TGTGCCAGCAGTTACGCCCGGCAGGGGGCCGGGGAGCTGTTTTTT.

In its sample, this clone was seen once. The V call is TRBV11-2, the J call TRBJ2-5; tentatively, D is TRBD2 (7 bases). The V gene's germline CDR1 is SGHAT and CDR2 FQNNGV. Trimming took 5 bases from V and 1 from J, leaving 20 bases between them. This CDR3 region has 17 residues. The CDR3 nucleotides are TGTGCCAGCAGCCCCTATATTCGGGGGGCCCCCCAAGAGACCCAGTACTTC. It specifies CASSPYIRGAPQETQYF.

The V call is TRBV4-2, the J call TRBJ2-1, with D possibly matching TRBD1 (7 bases). The V gene's germline CDR1 is LGHNA and CDR2 YNFKEQ. Trimming left V 7 bases short and J 3 bases short, with 16 bases between. The CDR3 loop spans 15 amino acids. The CDR3 nucleotides are TGTGCCAGCAAAGGGAGGCAGGGGGTCTACAATGAGCAGTTCTTC. Translating it yields CASKGRQGVYNEQFF.

The genes are TRBV5-5 and TRBJ1-1; D gene uncertain. The CDR3 has 15 amino acids. V was pared by 3 bases and J by 2 bases, with 14 bases between. Per the germline V gene, CDR1 is SGHKS and CDR2 is YYEKEE (reference sequence). The CDR3 region has the DNA TGTGCCAGCAGCTGGCAGGTTCTGGTAAACACTGAAGCTTTCTTT. Translation: CASSWQVLVNTEAFF.